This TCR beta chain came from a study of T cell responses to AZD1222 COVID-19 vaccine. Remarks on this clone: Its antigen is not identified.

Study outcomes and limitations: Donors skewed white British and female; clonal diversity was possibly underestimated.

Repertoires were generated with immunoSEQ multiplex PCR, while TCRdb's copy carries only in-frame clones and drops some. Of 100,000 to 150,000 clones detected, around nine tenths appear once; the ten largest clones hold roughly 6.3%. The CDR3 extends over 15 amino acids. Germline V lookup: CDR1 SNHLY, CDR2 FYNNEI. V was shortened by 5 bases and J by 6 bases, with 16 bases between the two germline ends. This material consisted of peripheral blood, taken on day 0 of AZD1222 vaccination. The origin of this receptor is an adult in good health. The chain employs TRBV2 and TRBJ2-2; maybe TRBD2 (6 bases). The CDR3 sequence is CASSWGGGDAGELFF. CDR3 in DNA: TGTGCCAGCAGTTGGGGAGGCGGGGACGCCGGGGAGCTGTTTTTT.